Each of the 25 T cell receptor beta chains below was sequenced from the same sample in a study of T-cell memory formation after mild COVID-19. TCRdb re-derived calls from the 5' RACE reads in MiXCR, one entry per CDR3 protein. The repertoire holds 150,000 to 200,000 distinct CDR3 sequences, with under 14% as singletons. Sequencing was done on a sample of PBMCs or a T cell subset sorted from them (not recorded which). Every receptor here comes from a man between 18 and 29 years old who had mild COVID-19 (a few samples of this study predate the infection). Cell type and time point are not known.

This clonotype was seen a few times. The chain is built from TRBV4-1 and TRBJ2-7, with D possibly TRBD2 on 5 matching bases. Germline CDR1 MGHRA, CDR2 YSYEKL. The length of the CDR3 is 14 residues. The V end lost 2 bases, the J end lost 6 bases, and 14 bases lay between the germline ends. As DNA, the CDR3 is TGCGCCAGCAGCCAACCGAACCGGGAAGCCGAGCAGTACGTC. Amino acids: CASSQPNREAEQYV.

A few counts support this clonotype. This chain uses TRBV7-6 with TRBJ2-1; tentatively, D is TRBD1 or TRBD2 (5 bases each). Germline CDR1 reads SGHVS; CDR2 reads FNYEAQ. V was cut by 1 base and J by 9 bases, with 16 bases left in between. The CDR3 sequence is 15 residues long. CDR3 nucleotide sequence: TGTGCCAGCAGCTTAGATGCTCTAGGGACCCCTGAGCAGTTCTTC. Translated: CASSLDALGTPEQFF.

In this sample, this clonotype turned up a few times. The chain joins TRBV7-6 to TRBJ1-2; weak D call: TRBD1 (6 bases). V gave up 1 base and J gave up 8 bases, with 14 bases separating them. Germline assignment: CDR1 SGHVS and CDR2 FNYEAQ. The length of the CDR3 is 14 residues. The CDR3 DNA sequence: TGTGCCAGCAGCTTAGTAGGGGGAATCGAAGGCTACACCTTC. It encodes CASSLVGGIEGYTF.

The chain joins TRBV7-9 to TRBJ2-5; perhaps TRBD2 as D (6 bases). V was shortened by 5 bases and J by 5 bases, with 15 bases between the two germline ends. Per germline, CDR1 SEHNR and CDR2 FQNEAQ (reference sequence). The CDR3 length is 14 residues. CDR3 sequence reads: CASSPGGGGETQYF. CDR3 DNA sequence: TGTGCCAGCAGCCCCGGGGGAGGAGGCGAGACCCAGTACTTC.

The V gene is TRBV6-5, the J gene TRBJ2-3, with D perhaps TRBD2 (6 bases). V was cut by 0 bases and J by 8 bases, with 24 bases left in between. The CDR3 is made up of 18 amino acids. CDR1 is MNHEY, CDR2 SVGAGI, per germline. The CDR3: CASSYSIPGSPISGTQYF. The CDR3, as DNA: TGTGCCAGCAGTTACTCGATCCCAGGATCCCCTATTAGCGGTACGCAGTATTTT.

The genes are TRBV5-1 and TRBJ2-5; possibly TRBD1 for D (6 bases). V dropped 0 bases and J dropped 3 bases, with 6 bases sitting between them. The CDR3 is made up of 13 amino acids. CDR1 SGHRS and CDR2 YFSETQ come from the germline V gene. The CDR3 DNA sequence: TGCGCCAGCAGCTTGGGGACAGAAGAGACCCAGTACTTC. Protein product: CASSLGTEETQYF.

The chain has TRBV12-3 or TRBV12-4 and TRBJ1-2; TRBD1 might be the D (5 bases). V dropped 6 bases and J dropped 7 bases, with 15 bases sitting between them. This CDR3 has 13 amino acids. Here the CDR3 DNA reads TGTGCCAGCAGCCATCGGGGGGTATCTGGCTACACCTTC. It codes for CASSHRGVSGYTF.

The rearrangement joins TRBV7-6 to TRBJ1-1, with a tentative D call TRBD1 (5 bases). The V gene's germline CDR1 is SGHVS and CDR2 FNYEAQ. Trimming cost V 2 bases and J 1 base, with 11 bases left between them. The CDR3 consists of 15 residues. DNA of the CDR3: TGTGCCAGCAGCTTACCGGGGGAGGGGAACACTGAAGCTTTCTTT. Its protein is CASSLPGEGNTEAFF.

CDR3 in amino acids: CASSLGGSVSERETQYF. As DNA, the CDR3 is TGCGCCAGCAGCTTGGGAGGCTCGGTCTCGGAGAGAGAGACCCAGTACTTC. The chain joins TRBV5-1 to TRBJ2-5; the D is unclear. The CDR3 has 17 residues. Between the trimmed V and J ends, which lost 0 bases and 4 bases, there was a span of 19 bases. CDR1 and CDR2 (germline): SGHRS, YFSETQ. Supplemented by reference TRBV5-1 and TRBJ2-5, the full variable domain reads KAGVTQTPRYLIKTRGQQVTLSCSPISGHRSVSWYQQTPGQGLQFLFEYFSETQRNKGNFPGRFSGRQFSNSRSEMNVSTLELGDSALYLCASSLGGSVSERETQYFGPGTRLLVL.

This clonotype was counted a single time. CDR3 region: CAWSVDGRAYEQYF. CDR3 bases: TGTGCCTGGAGTGTAGATGGGAGGGCCTACGAGCAGTACTTC. The chain has TRBV30 and TRBJ2-7, with 7 nucleotides matching TRBD2. The V segment lost 0 bases and the J segment 2 bases; nucleotides outside the gene matches: 4. There are 14 residues in the CDR3. The germline V gene encodes CDR1 GTSNPN and CDR2 SVGIG (reference sequence).

The chain has TRBV24-1 and TRBJ2-3; D gene ambiguous. V was shortened by 4 bases and J by 4 bases, with 5 bases between the two germline ends. The CDR3 has 12 amino acids. Germline V CDR1 and CDR2: KGHDR, SFDVKD. The DNA of the CDR3 is TGTGCCACCAGTGACCCCCCAGATACGCAGTATTTT. Protein sequence: CATSDPPDTQYF.

This clonotype has just a few counts. This sequence joins TRBV7-9 and TRBJ1-2; the D is unclear. V lost 5 bases, J lost 5 bases, and 9 bases lay in between. There are 12 residues in the CDR3. Germline V lookup: CDR1 SEHNR, CDR2 FQNEAQ (reference sequence). This CDR3 reads CASSLEMYGYTF. CDR3 DNA: TGTGCCAGCAGCCTGGAAATGTATGGCTACACCTTC.

The V gene is TRBV6-1, the J gene TRBJ2-2; tentatively, D is TRBD1 (5 bases). The CDR3 spans 13 residues. Germline V CDR1 and CDR2: MNHNS, SASEGT. V shed 5 bases and J shed 6 bases, with 10 bases lying between them. In DNA form, the CDR3 reads TGTGCCAGCAGTTGGCAGGGCCCCGGGGAGCTGTTTTTT. It is translated as CASSWQGPGELFF.

V is TRBV20-1 and J is TRBJ1-2; 10 bases match TRBD1. The germline CDR1 and CDR2 sequences are DFQATT and SNEGSKA (reference sequence). This CDR3 spans 14 amino acids. V was clipped by 5 bases and J by 5 bases; unmatched bases: 8. CDR3 in amino acids: CSASRDRGLYGYTF. As DNA, the CDR3 is TGCAGTGCTTCCCGGGACAGGGGATTATATGGCTACACCTTC.

This clonotype was detected ten times or more. The V and J genes are TRBV10-3 and TRBJ2-3; tentatively, D is TRBD1 (6 bases). Trimming removed 6 bases from V and 3 bases from J, with 16 bases in between. Germline V lookup: CDR1 ENHRY, CDR2 SYGVKD. CDR3 length equals 15 residues. This CDR3 is CAISDTGTVTDTQYF. CDR3 coding DNA: TGTGCCATCAGCGATACAGGGACCGTAACAGATACGCAGTATTTT.

This clonotype was picked up a small number of times. The genes are TRBV5-1 and TRBJ2-1, with TRBD2 matching over 12 bases. J gave up 9 bases and V 2 bases, and 3 bases lay outside the gene matches. This CDR3 comprises 14 residues. Germline CDR1 reads SGHRS; CDR2 reads YFSETQ. The CDR3 nucleotides read TGCGCCAGCAGCTTAGGACTAGCGGGGAGTGAGCAGTTCTTC. Translated, it gives CASSLGLAGSEQFF.

This clonotype was observed a handful of times. V gene TRBV7-3 combines with J gene TRBJ1-6, with D tentatively TRBD1 (5 bases). V gave up 0 bases and J gave up 10 bases, with 10 bases separating them. This CDR3 is 14 amino acids long. CDR1 and CDR2 (germline): SGHTA, FQGTGA. CDR3 region: CASSLTGGDSPLHF. The CDR3 DNA follows: TGTGCCAGCAGCTTAACGGGGGGAGACTCACCCCTCCACTTT.

This clonotype has a count of ten or more. An end of the junction does not agree with germline; a read error may underlie this. This chain connects TRBV5-1 to TRBJ2-3, with D uncertain. The germline V gene has CDR1 SGHRS and CDR2 YFSETQ. The CDR3 runs 11 residues. The DNA of the CDR3 is TGTGCCAGCAGCTTGGAAGATACGCAGTATTTT. Translated: CASSLEDTQYF.

CDR3 residues: CSASDLGRGETQYF. DNA for the CDR3: TGCAGTGCTAGTGATCTGGGGAGGGGAGAGACCCAGTACTTC. The chain links TRBV20-1 to TRBJ2-5, with 7 bases fitting TRBD2. Germline lookup yields CDR1 DFQATT and CDR2 SNEGSKA (reference sequence). Trimming cost V 3 bases and J 4 bases; bases outside gene matches: 8. The length of the CDR3 is 14 residues.

This clonotype was seen a few times. V gene TRBV3-1 combines with J gene TRBJ2-1, with TRBD1 as a possible D gene (7 bases). This CDR3 is built from 12 residues. Trimming took 10 bases from V and 9 from J, leaving 16 bases between them. CDR1 is LGHDT and CDR2 is YNNKEL in the germline V gene (reference sequence). CDR3 region: CATGRQGGEQFF. CDR3 DNA: TGTGCCACCGGGAGACAGGGTGGTGAGCAGTTCTTC.

This clonotype was picked up many times. The chain has TRBV15 and TRBJ2-5; D possibly corresponds to TRBD2 (6 bases). This CDR3 has 12 residues. Germline lookup yields CDR1 LNHNV and CDR2 YYDKDF (reference sequence). V lost 6 bases to trimming and J lost 5 bases, with 10 bases between them. Written as DNA, the CDR3 is TGTGCCACCAGGGGGGGTGGGGAGACCCAGTACTTC. It is translated as CATRGGGETQYF.

In DNA, the CDR3 is TGCGCCAGCAGCTTGGCCGGGGGGATGAGAATGTACACTGAAGCTTTCTTT. As protein: CASSLAGGMRMYTEAFF. The chain uses TRBV5-1 and TRBJ1-1; D perhaps matches TRBD1 (5 bases). From germline, CDR1 is SGHRS and CDR2 YFSETQ. Trimming took 0 bases from V and 3 from J, leaving 18 bases between them. The CDR3 has 17 amino acids.

This clonotype was counted a few times. The chain links TRBV18 to TRBJ1-2; D perhaps matches TRBD1 (5 bases). This CDR3 spans 11 amino acids. CDR1 is KGHSH, CDR2 LQKENI, per germline. Deletions cut 5 bases from V and 7 bases from J, with 8 bases between. The CDR3 DNA follows: TGTGCCAGCTCAATGGGGGTTGGCTACACCTTC. Its protein product is CASSMGVGYTF.

This clonotype has only a few counts. This chain uses TRBV5-1 with TRBJ2-1; perhaps TRBD2 as D (6 bases). Germline CDR1 and CDR2: SGHRS and YFSETQ. CDR3 length: 12 residues. Trimming stripped 0 bases from V and 12 bases from J, with 10 bases between. The CDR3 DNA sequence: TGCGCCAGCAGCTTGGGACTAGATGGGCAGTTCTTC. Its translation is CASSLGLDGQFF.

The genes are TRBV28 and TRBJ2-2, with D possibly being TRBD2 (6 bases). CDR1 is MDHEN and CDR2 is SYDVKM in the germline V gene. The CDR3 extends over 14 amino acids. V shed 6 bases and J shed 3 bases, with 11 bases lying between them. The CDR3 region is CASSPPGDTGELFF. For the CDR3, the DNA is TGTGCCAGCAGCCCTCCGGGGGACACCGGGGAGCTGTTTTTT. Full variable domain (rest looked up from reference TRBV28 and TRBJ2-2): DVKVTQSSRYLVKRTGEKVFLECVQDMDHENMFWYRQDPGLGLRLIYFSYDVKMKEKGDIPEGYSVSREKKERFSLILESASTNQTSMYLCASSPPGDTGELFFGEGSRLTVL.